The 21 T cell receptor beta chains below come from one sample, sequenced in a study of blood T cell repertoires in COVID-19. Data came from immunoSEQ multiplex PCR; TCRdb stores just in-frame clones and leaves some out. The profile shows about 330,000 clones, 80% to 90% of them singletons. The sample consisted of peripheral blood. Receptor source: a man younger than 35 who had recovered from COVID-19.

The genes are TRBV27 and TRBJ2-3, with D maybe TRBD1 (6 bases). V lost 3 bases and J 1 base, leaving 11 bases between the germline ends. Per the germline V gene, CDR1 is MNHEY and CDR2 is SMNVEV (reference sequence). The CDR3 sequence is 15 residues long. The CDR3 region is CASSFQGMGTDTQYF. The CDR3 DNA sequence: TGTGCCAGCAGTTTTCAGGGGATGGGCACAGATACGCAGTATTTT.

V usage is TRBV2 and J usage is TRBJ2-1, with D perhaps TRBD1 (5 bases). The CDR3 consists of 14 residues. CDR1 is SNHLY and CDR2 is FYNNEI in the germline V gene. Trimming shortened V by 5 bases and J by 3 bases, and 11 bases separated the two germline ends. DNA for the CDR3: TGTGCCAGCAGTCCCCAGGGCATCTACAATGAGCAGTTCTTC. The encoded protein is CASSPQGIYNEQFF.

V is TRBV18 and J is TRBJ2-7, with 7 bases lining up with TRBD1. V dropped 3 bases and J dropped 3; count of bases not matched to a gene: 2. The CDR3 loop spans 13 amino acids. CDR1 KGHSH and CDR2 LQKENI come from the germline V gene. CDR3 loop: CASSPSGGYEQYF. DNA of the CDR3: TGTGCCAGCTCACCGTCAGGGGGCTACGAGCAGTACTTC.

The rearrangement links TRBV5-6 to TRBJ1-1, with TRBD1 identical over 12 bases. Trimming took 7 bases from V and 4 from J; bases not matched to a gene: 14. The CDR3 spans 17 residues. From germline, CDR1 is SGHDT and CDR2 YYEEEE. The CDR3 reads CASLPGTGGASVTEAFF. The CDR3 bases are TGTGCCAGCTTACCCGGGACAGGGGGCGCATCGGTCACTGAAGCTTTCTTT.

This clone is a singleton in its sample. CDR3 coding DNA: TGTGCCAGCAGTTTTTTTCCCCCGGGACAGGCCGCTACCGGGGAGCTGTTTTTT. Residues: CASSFFPPGQAATGELFF. V usage is TRBV27 and J usage is TRBJ2-2; 8 bases are a match to TRBD1. CDR3 size: 18 residues. The germline V gene has CDR1 MNHEY and CDR2 SMNVEV (reference sequence). The ends lost 3 bases at V and 5 bases at J; junction bases unmatched: 14.

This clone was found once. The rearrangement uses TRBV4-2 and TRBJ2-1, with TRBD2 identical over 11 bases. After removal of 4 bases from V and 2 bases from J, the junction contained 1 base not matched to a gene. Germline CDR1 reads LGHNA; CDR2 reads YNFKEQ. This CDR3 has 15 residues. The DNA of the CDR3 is TGTGCCAGCAGCCGTAGCGGGGGGGCCTACAATGAGCAGTTCTTC. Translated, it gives CASSRSGGAYNEQFF.

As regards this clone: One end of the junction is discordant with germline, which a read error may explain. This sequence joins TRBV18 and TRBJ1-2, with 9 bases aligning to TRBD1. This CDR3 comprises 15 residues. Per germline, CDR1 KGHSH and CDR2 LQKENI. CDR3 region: CASSLSGQGNDGYTF. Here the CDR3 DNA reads TGTGCCAGCTCACTTTCGGGACAGGGTAACGATGGCTACACCTTC.

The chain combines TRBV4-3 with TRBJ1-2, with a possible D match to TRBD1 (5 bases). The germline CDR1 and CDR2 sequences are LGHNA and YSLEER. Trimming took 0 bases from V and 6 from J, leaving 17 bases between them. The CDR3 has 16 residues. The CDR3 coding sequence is TGCGCCAGCAGCCAAGAAGGGCAGGCTGGAGGGGATGGCTACACCTTC. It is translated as CASSQEGQAGGDGYTF.

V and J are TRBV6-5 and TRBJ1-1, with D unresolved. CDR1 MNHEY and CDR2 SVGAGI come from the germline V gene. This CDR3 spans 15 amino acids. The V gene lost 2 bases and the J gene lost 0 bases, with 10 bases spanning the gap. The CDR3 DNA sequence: TGTGCCAGCAGTTACGGTGCAGGCTTGAACACTGAAGCTTTCTTT. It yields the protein CASSYGAGLNTEAFF.

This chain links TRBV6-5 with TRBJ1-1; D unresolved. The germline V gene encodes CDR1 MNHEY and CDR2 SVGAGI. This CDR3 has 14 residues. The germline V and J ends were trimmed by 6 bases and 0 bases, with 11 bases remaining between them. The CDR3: CASRLHTMNTEAFF. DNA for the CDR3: TGTGCCAGCAGATTACACACGATGAACACTGAAGCTTTCTTT.

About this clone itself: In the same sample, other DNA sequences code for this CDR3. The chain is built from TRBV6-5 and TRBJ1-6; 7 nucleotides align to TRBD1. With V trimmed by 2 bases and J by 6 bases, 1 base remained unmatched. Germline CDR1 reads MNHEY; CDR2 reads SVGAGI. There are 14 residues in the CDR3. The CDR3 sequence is CASSYRQGNSPLHF. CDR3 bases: TGTGCCAGCAGTTACCGACAGGGTAATTCACCCCTCCACTTT.

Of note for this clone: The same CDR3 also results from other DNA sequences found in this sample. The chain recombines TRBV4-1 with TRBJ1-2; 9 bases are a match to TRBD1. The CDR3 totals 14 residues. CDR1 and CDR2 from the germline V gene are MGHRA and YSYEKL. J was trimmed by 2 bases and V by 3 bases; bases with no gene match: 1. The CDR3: CASSQDRGNYGYTF. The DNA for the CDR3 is TGCGCCAGCAGCCAGGACAGGGGAAACTATGGCTACACCTTC.

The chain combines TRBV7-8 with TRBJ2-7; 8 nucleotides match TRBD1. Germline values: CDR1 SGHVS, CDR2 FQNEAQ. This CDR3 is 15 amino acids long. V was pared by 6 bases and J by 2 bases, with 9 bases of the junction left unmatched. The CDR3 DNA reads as TGTGCCAGCAGGTCCGATTCGGGACAGGCCTACGAGCAGTACTTC. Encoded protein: CASRSDSGQAYEQYF.

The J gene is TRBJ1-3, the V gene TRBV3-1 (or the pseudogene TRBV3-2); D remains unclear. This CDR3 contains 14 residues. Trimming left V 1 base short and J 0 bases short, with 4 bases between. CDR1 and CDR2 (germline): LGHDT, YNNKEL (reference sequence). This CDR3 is CASSQALSGNTIYF. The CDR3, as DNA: TGTGCCAGCAGCCAAGCCCTCTCTGGAAACACCATATATTTT.

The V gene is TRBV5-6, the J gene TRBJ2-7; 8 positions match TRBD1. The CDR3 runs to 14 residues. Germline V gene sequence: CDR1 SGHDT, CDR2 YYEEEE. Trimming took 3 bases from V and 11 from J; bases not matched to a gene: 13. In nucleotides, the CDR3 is TGTGCCAGCAGCTACGTTCAGGACCAGGGGGCCAAGTACTTC. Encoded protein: CASSYVQDQGAKYF.

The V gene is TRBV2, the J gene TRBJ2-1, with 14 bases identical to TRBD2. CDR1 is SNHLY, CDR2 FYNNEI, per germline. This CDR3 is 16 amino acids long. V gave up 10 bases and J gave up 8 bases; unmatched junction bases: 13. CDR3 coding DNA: TGTGCCACCCAATTACGGACTAGCGGGGGGAAGGATGAGCAGTTCTTC. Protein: CATQLRTSGGKDEQFF.

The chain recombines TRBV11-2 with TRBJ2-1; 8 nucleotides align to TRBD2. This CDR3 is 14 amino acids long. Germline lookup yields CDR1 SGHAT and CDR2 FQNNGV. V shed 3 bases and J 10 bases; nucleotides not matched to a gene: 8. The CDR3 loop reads CASSFTSGGLEQFF. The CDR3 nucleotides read TGTGCCAGCAGCTTTACTAGCGGAGGGTTAGAGCAGTTCTTC.

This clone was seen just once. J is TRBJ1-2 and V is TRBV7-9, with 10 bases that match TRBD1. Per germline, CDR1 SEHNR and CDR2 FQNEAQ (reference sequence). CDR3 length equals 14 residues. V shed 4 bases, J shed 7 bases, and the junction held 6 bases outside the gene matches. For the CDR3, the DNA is TGTGCCAGCAGCTCGTTGGGACAGGGGTCTGGCTACACCTTC. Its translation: CASSSLGQGSGYTF.

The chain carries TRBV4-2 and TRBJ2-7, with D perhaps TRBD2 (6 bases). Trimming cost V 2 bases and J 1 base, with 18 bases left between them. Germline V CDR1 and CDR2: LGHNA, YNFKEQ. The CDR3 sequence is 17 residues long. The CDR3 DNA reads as TGTGCCAGCAGCCAATTTGTAGGCGGGGCTGAATCCTACGAGCAGTACTTC. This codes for CASSQFVGGAESYEQYF.

The CDR3 DNA reads TGTGCCAGCAGCTTAGGCGGTCCGGGTGAGAACACTGAAGCTTTCTTT. Translation: CASSLGGPGENTEAFF. This sequence joins TRBV7-2 and TRBJ1-1, with D unresolved. CDR3 size: 16 residues. Germline V lookup: CDR1 SGHTA, CDR2 FQGNSA. V dropped 1 base and J dropped 1 base, with 13 bases sitting between them. Supplemented by reference TRBV7-2 and TRBJ1-1, the full variable domain reads GAGVSQSPSNKVTEKGKDVELRCDPISGHTALYWYRQSLGQGLEFLIYFQGNSAPDKSGLPSDRFSAERTGGSVSTLTIQRTQQEDSAVYLCASSLGGPGENTEAFFGQGTRLTVV.

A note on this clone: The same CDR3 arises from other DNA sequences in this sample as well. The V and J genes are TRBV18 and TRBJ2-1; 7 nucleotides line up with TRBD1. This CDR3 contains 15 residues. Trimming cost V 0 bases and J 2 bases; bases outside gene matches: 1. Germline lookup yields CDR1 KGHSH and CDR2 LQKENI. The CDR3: CASSPPGTAYNEQFF. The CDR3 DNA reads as TGTGCCAGCTCACCACCTGGGACAGCCTACAATGAGCAGTTCTTC.